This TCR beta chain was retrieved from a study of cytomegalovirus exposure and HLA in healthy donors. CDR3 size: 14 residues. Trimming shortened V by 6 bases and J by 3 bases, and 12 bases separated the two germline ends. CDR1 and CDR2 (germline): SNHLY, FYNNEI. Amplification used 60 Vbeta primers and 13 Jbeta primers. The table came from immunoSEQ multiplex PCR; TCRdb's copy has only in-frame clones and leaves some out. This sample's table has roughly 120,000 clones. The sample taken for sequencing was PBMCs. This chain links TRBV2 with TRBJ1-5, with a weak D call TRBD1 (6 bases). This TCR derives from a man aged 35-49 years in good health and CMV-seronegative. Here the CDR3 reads CASSLQGANQPQHF. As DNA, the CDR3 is TGTGCCAGCAGCTTACAGGGTGCCAATCAGCCCCAGCATTTT. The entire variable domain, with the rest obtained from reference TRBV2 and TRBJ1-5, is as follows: EPEVTQTPSHQVTQMGQEVILRCVPISNHLYFYWYRQILGQKVEFLVSFYNNEISEKSEIFDDQFSVERPDGSNFTLKIRSTKLEDSAMYFCASSLQGANQPQHFGDGTRLSIL.